This is a list of T cell receptor beta chains from one sample in a study of blood T cell repertoires in COVID-19. Sequencing was performed with immunoSEQ multiplex PCR; in TCRdb, only in-frame clones are kept and a portion is missing. The table lists about 180,000 clones, more than 70% of them singletons. Material for sequencing was PBMCs or T cells enriched from blood (not recorded which). These receptors were obtained from a woman aged 30 to 39 who had recovered from COVID-19. CDR3s include the opening cysteine and the closing phenylalanine or tryptophan. Each record gives: clone size, V gene, J gene, CDR3 length, D gene, CDR3 DNA, CDR3 protein. A D gene is named only where the DNA matches it firmly. Rows may omit the clone size; those that give it use once, few, many or a size class.

>.|TRBV15|TRBJ2-1|13|.
TGTGCCACCAGCAGAGAAGGATCTCGGGGGCAGTTCTTC
CATSREGSRGQFF
>.|TRBV3-1/TRBV3-2|TRBJ1-2|19|TRBD1
TGTGCCAGCAGCCCGAACCTCGGACAGGTGACTAATGCTAACTATGGCTACACCTTC
CASSPNLGQVTNANYGYTF
>.|TRBV13|TRBJ2-3|16|.
TGTGCCAGCAGCAGCCGTCCCGGGGAACCAACAGATACGCAGTATTTT
CASSSRPGEPTDTQYF
>.|TRBV11-2|TRBJ2-3|16|.
TGTGCCAGCAGCCGGCAGGACTACCCAATTGCGGATACGCAGTATTTT
CASSRQDYPIADTQYF
>few|TRBV2|TRBJ1-5|13|.
TGTGCCAGCCAACAGGCGAGCAATCAGCCCCAGCATTTT
CASQQASNQPQHF
>once|TRBV29-1|TRBJ2-7|15|TRBD2
TGCAGCGTGGATGGACTAGCGGGCCTCAGGAACGAGCAGTACTTC
CSVDGLAGLRNEQYF
>once|TRBV18|TRBJ2-3|12|.
TGTGCCAGCTCACCACGCCGGGAAGATCAGTATTTT
CASSPRREDQYF
>.|TRBV5-4|TRBJ2-1|15|.
TGTGCCAGCAGCTTGGAGGTAGGGGTAAACAATGAGCAGTTCTTC
CASSLEVGVNNEQFF
>.|TRBV7-3|TRBJ2-2|17|TRBD2
TGTGCCAGCAGCCCCAGGACTAGCGGGACGAACACCGGGGAGCTGTTTTTT
CASSPRTSGTNTGELFF
>.|TRBV10-1|TRBJ2-1|15|TRBD2
TGCGCCAGCAGTGATCTAGCGGGAGGCTACAATGAGCAGTTCTTC
CASSDLAGGYNEQFF